This T cell receptor beta chain was sequenced for a study of blood T cell repertoires in COVID-19. Study summary: In each case, the material was cDNA or gDNA derived from T cells, B-cell-depleted T cells, or PBMCs.

How the authors handled the data: Nucleated cell number was recorded as an estimate derived from reference gene primer amplification. Here immunoSEQ multiplex PCR was the method, and the copy in TCRdb shows in-frame clones only, minus some. D and trimming come from the DNA, and the V and J calls and clone size come from that table. The sample shows fewer than 200,000 clones, roughly 80% of them seen only once. Only one count was recorded for this clone. The sample was peripheral blood. The receptor was isolated from a man in his sixties with acute or convalescent COVID-19.

The CDR3 reads CASSRDRESDEQFF. For the CDR3, the DNA is TGCGCCAGCAGCCGGGACAGAGAATCCGATGAGCAGTTCTTC. The chain has TRBV5-1 and TRBJ2-1; TRBD1 matches 7 bases. The V gene end was trimmed by 4 bases and the J gene end by 8 bases; junction bases not matched to a gene: 9. From germline, CDR1 is SGHRS and CDR2 YFSETQ. This CDR3 spans 14 amino acids. The whole variable domain, remainder taken from reference TRBV5-1 and TRBJ2-1, is KAGVTQTPRYLIKTRGQQVTLSCSPISGHRSVSWYQQTPGQGLQFLFEYFSETQRNKGNFPGRFSGRQFSNSRSEMNVSTLELGDSALYLCASSRDRESDEQFFGPGTRLTVL.